A single sample is the source of the 17 T cell receptor beta chains below, sequenced in a study of cytomegalovirus exposure and HLA in healthy donors. With 60 Vbeta and 13 Jbeta primers, the PCR was carried out. Here immunoSEQ multiplex PCR was the method, and the copy in TCRdb shows in-frame clones only, minus some. The sample lists roughly 150,000 clones, roughly 80% seen once, with less than 3% in the top ten. Source material: PBMCs. The receptors originated from a female donor in good health and CMV-seronegative.

The CDR3 DNA is TGTGCCACCGCAACAGGGTTAATCAGCGGGAGGGGAACCGGGGAGCTGTTTTTT. This sequence encodes CATATGLISGRGTGELFF. V usage is TRBV7-9 and J usage is TRBJ2-2; 10 nucleotides match TRBD2. CDR3 length equals 18 residues. Germline assignment: CDR1 SEHNR and CDR2 FQNEAQ (reference sequence). J gave up 5 bases and V 10 bases, and 19 bases lay outside the gene matches.

CDR3 DNA: TGTGCCAGTGGGGGCGCAGAGAACATTCAGTACTTC. It encodes CASGGAENIQYF. The rearrangement links TRBV2 to TRBJ2-4, with D possibly being TRBD1 (6 bases). The CDR3 loop spans 12 amino acids. From germline, CDR1 is SNHLY and CDR2 FYNNEI. The V gene lost 9 bases and the J gene lost 7 bases, with 13 bases spanning the gap.

CDR3 residues: CASSRSGTGDGYTF. The CDR3 DNA follows: TGTGCCAGTAGTAGATCCGGGACAGGGGATGGCTACACCTTC. The chain joins TRBV19 to TRBJ1-2, with TRBD1 matching over 10 bases. CDR3 length: 14 residues. V was clipped by 4 bases and J by 6 bases; unmatched bases: 5. Germline CDR1 LNHDA, CDR2 SQIVND (reference sequence). Supplemented by reference TRBV19 and TRBJ1-2, the full variable domain reads DGGITQSPKYLFRKEGQNVTLSCEQNLNHDAMYWYRQDPGQGLRLIYYSQIVNDFQKGDIAEGYSVSREKKESFPLTVTSAQKNPTAFYLCASSRSGTGDGYTFGSGTRLTVV.

The sample holds a few counts of this clone. This chain connects TRBV4-1 to TRBJ2-1, with a tentative D call TRBD2 (6 bases). The CDR3 loop spans 17 amino acids. The V end was cut by 1 base, the J end by 1 base, with 14 bases between. From germline, CDR1 is MGHRA and CDR2 YSYEKL. CDR3 DNA sequence: TGCGCCAGCAGCCAAGTGGGGGGTGGCAGATCCTACAATGAGCAGTTCTTC. Its protein product is CASSQVGGGRSYNEQFF.

The genes are TRBV5-4 and TRBJ1-2; possible D gene TRBD1, 6 bases. Trimming removed 5 bases at V and 2 bases at J, with 13 bases between. The CDR3 totals 14 residues. Per germline, CDR1 SGHNT and CDR2 YYREEE (reference sequence). As DNA, the CDR3 is TGTGCCAGCAGTGATACAACAGGGAACTATGGCTACACCTTC. Its translation is CASSDTTGNYGYTF.

The chain links TRBV4-3 to TRBJ2-7; D call uncertain. This CDR3 is built from 14 residues. Per the germline V gene, CDR1 is LGHNA and CDR2 is YSLEER. V lost 4 bases and J 0 bases, leaving 10 bases between the germline ends. In DNA form, the CDR3 reads TGCGCCAGCAGCCTCGGTTACGTCTCCTACGAGCAGTACTTC. Its translation: CASSLGYVSYEQYF.

This chain joins TRBV19 and TRBJ2-5, with D uncertain. Germline V gives CDR1 LNHDA, CDR2 SQIVND (reference sequence). The CDR3 is 15 residues long. With 5 bases removed from V and 4 bases from J, the gap between germline ends came to 17 bases. This CDR3 is CASSPRHGSGETQYF. In nucleotides, the CDR3 is TGTGCCAGTAGTCCTCGTCACGGGTCCGGAGAGACCCAGTACTTC.

This chain connects TRBV6-1 to TRBJ1-2; the D gene is possibly TRBD1 (5 bases). The CDR3 is made up of 16 amino acids. V was cut by 3 bases and J by 0 bases, with 14 bases left in between. The germline gives CDR1 MNHNS, CDR2 SASEGT. The CDR3 DNA is TGTGCCAGCAGTGACCCGGGACTTCCAGCTAACTATGGCTACACCTTC. Amino acids: CASSDPGLPANYGYTF.

The genes are TRBV30 and TRBJ1-2; the D gene is possibly TRBD1 (5 bases). Germline values: CDR1 GTSNPN, CDR2 SVGIG (reference sequence). Trimming pared 4 bases from V and 4 bases from J, leaving 10 bases between. CDR3 length: 12 residues. The CDR3 DNA reads TGTGCCTGGACAGGGATGGGCTATGGCTACACCTTC. Encoded protein: CAWTGMGYGYTF.

This clone was recorded a few times. This sequence joins TRBV18 and TRBJ2-5, with D hard to call. CDR1 and CDR2 from the germline V gene are KGHSH and LQKENI. The ends were cut back, 3 bases at V and 3 bases at J, with 8 bases in the middle. The CDR3 is 13 residues long. The chain's CDR3 is CASSPQKKETQYF. As DNA, the CDR3 is TGTGCCAGCTCACCCCAGAAAAAAGAGACCCAGTACTTC.

The V call is TRBV19, the J call TRBJ1-5; D is undetermined. The germline V gene encodes CDR1 LNHDA and CDR2 SQIVND (reference sequence). The CDR3 is 16 residues long. The germline V and J ends were trimmed by 3 bases and 0 bases, with 12 bases remaining between them. The CDR3 loop reads CASSMGRPYSNQPQHF. In DNA form, the CDR3 reads TGTGCCAGTAGTATGGGCCGACCTTATAGCAATCAGCCCCAGCATTTT.

For this clone: The same CDR3 is also encoded by other DNA sequences in this sample. The chain carries TRBV27 and TRBJ1-5, with a weak D call TRBD1 (6 bases). CDR3 length: 13 amino acids. V was shortened by 2 bases and J by 5 bases, with 7 bases between the two germline ends. Germline V gene sequence: CDR1 MNHEY, CDR2 SMNVEV (reference sequence). CDR3: CASSLEGDQPQHF. CDR3 nucleotide sequence: TGTGCCAGCAGTTTAGAGGGGGATCAGCCCCAGCATTTT.

The gene calls are TRBV9 and TRBJ1-1; D gene unclear. This CDR3 contains 15 residues. V was pared by 3 bases and J by 4 bases, with 16 bases between. Looked up from germline, CDR1 is SGDLS and CDR2 is YYNGEE. This CDR3 is CASSATDWEGTEAFF. The CDR3, as DNA: TGTGCCAGCAGCGCGACCGACTGGGAGGGCACTGAAGCTTTCTTT.

V is TRBV30 and J is TRBJ2-7; 8 nucleotides align to TRBD1. Germline V gene sequence: CDR1 GTSNPN, CDR2 SVGIG (reference sequence). V shed 4 bases and J 7 bases; nucleotides not matched to a gene: 15. The CDR3 length is 15 residues. CDR3 nucleotides: TGTGCCTGGAAAACACAGGGGGTGGGGGTAGGGGAGCAGTACTTC. Encoded protein: CAWKTQGVGVGEQYF.

The V call is TRBV7-9, the J call TRBJ1-2; D is possibly TRBD1 (6 bases). V gave up 6 bases and J gave up 4 bases, with 18 bases separating them. CDR1 is SEHNR and CDR2 is FQNEAQ in the germline V gene (reference sequence). The CDR3 is 15 residues long. The CDR3 region is CASSFPHRVGYGYTF. DNA for the CDR3: TGTGCCAGCAGTTTCCCTCACAGGGTTGGCTATGGCTACACCTTC.

The chain couples TRBV10-2 to TRBJ2-7, with 10 bases fitting TRBD1. V gave up 8 bases and J gave up 4 bases; unmatched junction bases: 11. Germline values: CDR1 WSHSY, CDR2 SAAADI. The CDR3 runs 15 residues. The CDR3 DNA sequence: TGCGCCAGCTCAGTGGCCGGGACAGGGGCTTACGAGCAGTACTTC. This sequence encodes CASSVAGTGAYEQYF.

About this clone itself: At one of its ends the junction is not consistent with the germline gene, which may arise from a read error. This chain's CDR3 is CASSAPGQGPLF. In DNA form, the CDR3 reads TGTGCCAGCAGCGCCCCGGGACAGGGGCCTCTCTTC. This sequence joins TRBV5-5 and TRBJ2-1; 10 positions match TRBD1. Germline values: CDR1 SGHKS, CDR2 YYEKEE (reference sequence). The CDR3 extends over 12 amino acids.